This TCR beta chain originates from a study of beta chain features in type 1 diabetes. Study observations and caveats: Among all four CD4+ subsets, Type 1 diabetes patients had TCRB CDR3s that were moderately but significantly shorter.

Trimming cost V 4 bases and J 4 bases; bases outside gene matches: 4. The CDR3 loop spans 14 amino acids. Germline V gene lookup returns CDR1 SGHNT and CDR2 YYREEE (reference sequence). Points on this clone: Its target is not known.

The study reverse transcribed the entire isolated RNA, so it sequenced expressed TCRB transcripts. Generated by immunoSEQ multiplex PCR, the TCRdb table keeps only in-frame clones and is missing some. The sample lists hundreds of thousands of clones, around 9.9% seen once, with approximately 0.015% in the top ten. The rearrangement links TRBV5-4 to TRBJ1-1; 10 nucleotides align to TRBD1. This receptor was obtained from a man younger than 40 with type 1 diabetes. Source material: naive CD4+ T cells from blood. CDR3 nucleotide sequence: TGTGCCAGCAGCCAGGGACAGGGGAGCACTGAAGCTTTCTTT. It is translated as CASSQGQGSTEAFF.